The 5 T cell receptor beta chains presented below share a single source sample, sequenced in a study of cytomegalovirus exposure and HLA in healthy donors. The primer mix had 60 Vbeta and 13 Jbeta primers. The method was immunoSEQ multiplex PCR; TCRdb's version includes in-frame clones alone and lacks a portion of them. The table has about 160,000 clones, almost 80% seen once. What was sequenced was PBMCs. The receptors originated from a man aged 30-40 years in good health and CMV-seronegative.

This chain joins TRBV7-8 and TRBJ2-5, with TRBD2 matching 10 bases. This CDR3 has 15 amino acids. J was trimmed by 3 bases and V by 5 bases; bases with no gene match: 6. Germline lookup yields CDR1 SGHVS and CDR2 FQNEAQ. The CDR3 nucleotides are TGTGCCAGCAGCGTATTCCTAGCGGGGGAAGAGACCCAGTACTTC. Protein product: CASSVFLAGEETQYF.

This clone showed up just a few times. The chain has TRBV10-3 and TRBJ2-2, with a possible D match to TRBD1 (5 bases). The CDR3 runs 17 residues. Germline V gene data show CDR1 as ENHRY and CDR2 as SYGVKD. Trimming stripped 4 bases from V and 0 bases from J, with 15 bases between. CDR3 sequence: CAISGQSDKSNTGELFF. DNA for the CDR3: TGTGCCATCAGTGGTCAGTCGGACAAATCGAACACCGGGGAGCTGTTTTTT.

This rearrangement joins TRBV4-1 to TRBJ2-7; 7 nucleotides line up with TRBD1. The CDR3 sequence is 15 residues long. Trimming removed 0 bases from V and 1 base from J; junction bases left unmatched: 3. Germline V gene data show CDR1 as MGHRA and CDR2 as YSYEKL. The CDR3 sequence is CASSQEGQNSYEQYF. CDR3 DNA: TGCGCCAGCAGCCAAGAGGGACAGAATTCCTACGAGCAGTACTTC.

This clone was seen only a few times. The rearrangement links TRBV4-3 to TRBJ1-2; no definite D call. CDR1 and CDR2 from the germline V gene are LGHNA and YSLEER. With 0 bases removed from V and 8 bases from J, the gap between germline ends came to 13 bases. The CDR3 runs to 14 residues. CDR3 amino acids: CASSQDATVWGYTF. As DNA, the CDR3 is TGCGCCAGCAGCCAAGACGCCACGGTATGGGGCTACACCTTC.

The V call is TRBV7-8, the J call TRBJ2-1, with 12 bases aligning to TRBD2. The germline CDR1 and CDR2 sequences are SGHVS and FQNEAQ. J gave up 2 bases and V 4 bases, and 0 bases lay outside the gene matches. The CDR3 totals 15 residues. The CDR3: CASSSSGRAYNEQFF. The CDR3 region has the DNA TGTGCCAGCAGCTCTAGCGGGAGGGCCTACAATGAGCAGTTCTTC.